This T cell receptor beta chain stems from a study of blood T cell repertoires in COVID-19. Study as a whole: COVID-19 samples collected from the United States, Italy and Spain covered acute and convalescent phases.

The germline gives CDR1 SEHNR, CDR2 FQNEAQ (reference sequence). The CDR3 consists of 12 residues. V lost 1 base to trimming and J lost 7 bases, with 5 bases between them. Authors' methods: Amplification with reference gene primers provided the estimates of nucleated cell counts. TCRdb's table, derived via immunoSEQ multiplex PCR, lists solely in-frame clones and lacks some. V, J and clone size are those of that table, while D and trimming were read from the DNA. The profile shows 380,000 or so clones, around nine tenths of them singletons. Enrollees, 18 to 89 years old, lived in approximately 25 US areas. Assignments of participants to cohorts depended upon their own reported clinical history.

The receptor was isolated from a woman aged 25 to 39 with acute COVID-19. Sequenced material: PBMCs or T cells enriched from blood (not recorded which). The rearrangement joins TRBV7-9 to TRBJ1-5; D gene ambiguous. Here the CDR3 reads CASSLVEQPQHF. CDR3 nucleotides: TGTGCCAGCAGCTTAGTTGAGCAGCCCCAGCATTTT.